The rows below give T cell receptor beta chains drawn from one sample of a study of identical twins. TCRdb ran MiXCR on the 5' RACE reads and lists one entry per CDR3 protein. The table lists about 430,000 distinct CDR3 sequences, roughly 20% of them singletons. The sequencing sample was made of naive T cells sorted from blood. The receptor set was obtained from a man in his fifties or sixties in good health. The CDR3 runs from the conserved cysteine through the conserved F or W. The D gene is left open where the match is weak.

cdr3_length	v_call	d_call	j_call	cdr3_aa
18	TRBV7-8	.	TRBJ1-5	CASSLEEGRGVSNQPQHF
17	TRBV20-1	TRBD1	TRBJ2-2	CSAREDRGSEVTGELFF
15	TRBV12-3/TRBV12-4	.	TRBJ2-5	CASSPRTTRRETQYF
14	TRBV28	.	TRBJ1-2	CASREDGARYGYTF
17	TRBV20-1	TRBD2	TRBJ2-1	CSARSPGLAGSYNEQFF
14	TRBV7-6	.	TRBJ2-7	CASSLGTESPVQYF
18	TRBV27	.	TRBJ2-1	CASSPDVTGGRSGNEQFF
15	TRBV20-1	.	TRBJ2-1	CSARDPSGRLNEQFF
15	TRBV6-2/TRBV6-3	TRBD2	TRBJ2-5	CASTTLAVGAQTQYF
14	TRBV20-1	TRBD1	TRBJ1-6	CSASGTGVNSPLHF
15	TRBV12-3/TRBV12-4	TRBD1	TRBJ2-5	CASSLTSGGVRTQYF
16	TRBV3-1	TRBD2	TRBJ2-1	CASSQDSTSGGNEQFF
13	TRBV7-2	.	TRBJ1-3	CASSPRGRNTIYF
14	TRBV28	.	TRBJ2-7	CASSPRRSGGEQYF
11	TRBV20-1	.	TRBJ2-7	CSASSRDEQYF
16	TRBV27	.	TRBJ2-7	CASSAPPGLIGGEQYF
14	TRBV15	TRBD2	TRBJ2-1	CATSIGGLTNEQFF
15	TRBV29-1	TRBD1	TRBJ2-1	CSVVGGQGWGNEQFF
17	TRBV10-3	TRBD1	TRBJ2-5	CAIRLGQGVARVETQYF
19	TRBV12-3/TRBV12-4	TRBD2	TRBJ2-3	CASSGGTSGGIPFLDTQYF
14	TRBV24-1	.	TRBJ2-1	CATSGVASYNEQFF
15	TRBV6-1	TRBD1	TRBJ2-1	CASSAGQGTYNEQFF
13	TRBV6-5	.	TRBJ2-2	CASRTRNTGELFF
13	TRBV29-1	.	TRBJ2-7	CSVELGTSYEQYF
13	TRBV5-1	.	TRBJ1-4	CASSDRPNEKLFF
16	TRBV5-1	.	TRBJ2-1	CASSLGQGGPYNEQFF